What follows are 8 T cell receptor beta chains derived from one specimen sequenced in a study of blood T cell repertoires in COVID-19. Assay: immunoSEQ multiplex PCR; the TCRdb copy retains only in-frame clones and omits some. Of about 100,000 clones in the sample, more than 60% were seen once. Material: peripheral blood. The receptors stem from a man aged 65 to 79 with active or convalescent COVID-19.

The CDR3 DNA sequence: TGTGCCAGCAGCTTAGTGCAGTACGAGCAGTACTTC. Its protein product is CASSLVQYEQYF. The rearrangement links TRBV7-2 to TRBJ2-7, with D uncertain. V lost 1 base and J lost 4, with 5 bases in between. The CDR3 consists of 12 residues. The germline V gene has CDR1 SGHTA and CDR2 FQGNSA.

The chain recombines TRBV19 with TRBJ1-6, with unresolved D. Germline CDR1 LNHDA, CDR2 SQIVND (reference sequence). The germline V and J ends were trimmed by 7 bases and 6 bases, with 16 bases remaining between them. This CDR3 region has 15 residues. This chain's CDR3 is CASKSFGITNSPLHF. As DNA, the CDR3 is TGTGCCAGTAAGAGCTTCGGGATCACTAATTCACCCCTCCACTTT. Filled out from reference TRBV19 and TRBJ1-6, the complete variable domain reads DGGITQSPKYLFRKEGQNVTLSCEQNLNHDAMYWYRQDPGQGLRLIYYSQIVNDFQKGDIAEGYSVSREKKESFPLTVTSAQKNPTAFYLCASKSFGITNSPLHFGNGTRLTVT.

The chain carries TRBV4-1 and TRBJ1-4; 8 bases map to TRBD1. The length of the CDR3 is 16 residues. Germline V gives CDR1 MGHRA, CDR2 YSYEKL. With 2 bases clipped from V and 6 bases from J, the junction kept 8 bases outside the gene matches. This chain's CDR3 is CASSQSGQGVYEKLFF. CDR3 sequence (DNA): TGCGCCAGCAGCCAATCCGGACAGGGAGTGTATGAAAAACTGTTTTTT.

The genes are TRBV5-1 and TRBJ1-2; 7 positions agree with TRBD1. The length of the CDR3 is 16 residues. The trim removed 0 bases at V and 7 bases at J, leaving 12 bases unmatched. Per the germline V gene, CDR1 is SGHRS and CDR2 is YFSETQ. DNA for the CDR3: TGCGCCAGCAGCTTGGGCCCTCTATCACAGGGGACTGGCTACACCTTC. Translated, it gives CASSLGPLSQGTGYTF.

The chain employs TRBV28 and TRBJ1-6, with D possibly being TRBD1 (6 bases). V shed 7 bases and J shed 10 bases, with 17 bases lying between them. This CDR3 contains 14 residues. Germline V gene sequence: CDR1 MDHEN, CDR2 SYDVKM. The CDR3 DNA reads TGTGCCAGCACTCAGGGGTCCTACCCATCACCCCTCCACTTT. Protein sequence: CASTQGSYPSPLHF. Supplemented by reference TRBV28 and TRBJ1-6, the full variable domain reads DVKVTQSSRYLVKRTGEKVFLECVQDMDHENMFWYRQDPGLGLRLIYFSYDVKMKEKGDIPEGYSVSREKKERFSLILESASTNQTSMYLCASTQGSYPSPLHFGNGTRLTVT.

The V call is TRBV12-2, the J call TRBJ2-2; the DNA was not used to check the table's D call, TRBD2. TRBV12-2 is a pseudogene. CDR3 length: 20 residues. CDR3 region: CASRFRAPPVGTSFGGELFF. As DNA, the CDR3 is TGTGCAAGTCGCTTTAGGGCACCGCCGGTAGGGACTAGCTTTGGCGGGGAGCTGTTTTTT.

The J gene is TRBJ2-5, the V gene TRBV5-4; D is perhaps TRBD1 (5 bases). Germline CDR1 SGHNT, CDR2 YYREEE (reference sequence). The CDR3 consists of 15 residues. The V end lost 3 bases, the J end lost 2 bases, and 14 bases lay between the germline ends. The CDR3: CASSSSPTDQETQYF. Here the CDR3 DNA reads TGTGCCAGCAGCTCCTCCCCGACAGATCAAGAGACCCAGTACTTC.

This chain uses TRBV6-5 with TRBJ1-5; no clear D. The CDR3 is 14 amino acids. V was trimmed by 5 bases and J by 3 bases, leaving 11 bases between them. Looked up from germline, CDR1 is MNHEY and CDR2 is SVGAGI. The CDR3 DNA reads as TGTGCCAGCAGTCATAGTGGACTCAATCAGCCCCAGCATTTT. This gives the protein CASSHSGLNQPQHF.